This T cell receptor beta chain was identified during a study of cytomegalovirus exposure and HLA in healthy donors listed by TCRdb under 2017. In terms of the full investigation: An earlier analysis of 587 of the donors reported about 280 Gb of sequence data and approximately 120 million unique TCR beta sequences obtained from about 180 million T cells. An early release covering just under 650 HLA-typed donors comprised approximately 290 gigabases of sequencing data and around 86 million unique TCR sequences. Every discovery cohort repertoire had been produced on one sequencing platform. The study aimed to test whether cataloging public T cell receptors could reveal signatures of past pathogen exposure. Donor age, sex, ethnicity and CMV serostatus were compiled together with the repertoire data. The number of donors typed differed by locus, with about 620-630 for A, B, C, DRB1 and DQB1, over 500 for DQA1, some 570 for DPA1, and roughly 450 for DPB1. Of the roughly 400 genotyped donors, about 84% fell in the genetic ancestry cluster associated with self-reported Caucasian donors. Rather than using new phenotypic data, the later analysis identified candidate immune exposures from TCR beta sequences and from how often those sequences occurred across donors. Among approximately 370 genotyped donors of the cohort, an average of around 250,000 unique TCR beta nucleotide sequences was sequenced per donor, of which 15% to 20% were non-productive. In addition to the first cohort of 500 to 850 subjects, a separate validation cohort of over 90 different subjects was used. Using immunosequencing, the study profiled T cell repertoires from approximately 700 subjects and related those repertoires to cytomegalovirus serostatus. HLA typing included class I and class II loci at four-digit resolution. To predict cytomegalovirus infection status, the study combined high-throughput TCR immunosequencing, statistical association of individual TCRs with disease status, and machine learning. In a later genetic analysis, genome-wide SNP genotypes for 398 of the 666 donors were used, and that subset was treated as a discovery cohort. An earlier analysis of around 540 of the donors applied high-throughput TCR beta sequencing to assess whether each TCR beta V gene segment acted as functional or pseudogenic. A few DR-DQ haplotypes were treated as single units for association and clustering because of strong linkage in the cohort. To study patterns of TCR occurrence, a later analysis re-analyzed previously published TCR beta repertoires from several hundred donors and added high-resolution HLA genotyping. What the study reported, not specific to this receptor: According to a later genetic analysis, donors in an Asian-associated ancestry cluster had fewer N-insertions in productive TCRs than the approximately 700-donor mean. The authors suggested that the approach could potentially be extended to other disease states and immunological phenotypes. Because some donors lacked HLA typing at each locus, the association tests relied only on the typed subset. The earlier analysis of about 600 of the donors excluded around 17 rarely observed V segments, including chromosome 9 orphons, because counts were too low. The study listed 150 to 200 TCR beta chains as associated with cytomegalovirus. A further reported finding was that TCR beta sequences accurately predicted the HLA-A and HLA-B alleles for most subjects in the first cohort. Most CMV-associated TCR beta chains appeared to be HLA-restricted in a later analysis, and the HLA associations seemed to be driven largely by CMV exposure. In a later analysis, HLA-associated TCR beta chains showed more clonal expansion and lower generation probabilities than non-associated chains that were equally common. In this cohort, only TCR beta chains were sequenced, and detectable features were limited by the absence of alpha or paired-chain data. Three of the identified cytomegalovirus-associated TCR beta chains were confirmed in vitro to be specific for cytomegalovirus antigens. According to a later analysis, TCR association rates differed among HLA loci, with DRB1 alleles showing the most associated TCRs and HLA-C alleles showing the fewest. Assigning TCR associations to individual alleles was difficult when HLA alleles, especially DR and DQ, strongly co-occurred. Roughly uniform sequencing depth across donors was assumed in presence/absence analyses, although this assumption may not hold. CMV serostatus was the only immune exposure information available for the cohort. While some public TCRs were present in many individuals, most TCR sequences turned up only very rarely across donors. In an earlier analysis of some 500 of the donors, most TCR beta V segments were observed in productive rearrangements about 90% or about 30% of the time, broadly matching IMGT annotations. Specific HLA alleles were associated with over 15,000 TCR beta sequences at a false discovery rate of 0.05 in a later analysis. The classifier was reported to diagnose cytomegalovirus status with high specificity and sensitivity in both the original and validation cohorts. A cluster of highly shared sequence variants was judged likely to be a technical artifact of the sequencing pipeline. A later genetic analysis associated a missense DCLRE1C variant with V-gene and J-gene trimming of TCR beta chains, and an independent cohort replicated the association. Correlated functional status among segregating V segments might be attributable to linkage disequilibrium, but an unknown experimental factor could not be ruled out. According to a later analysis, parvovirus B19, influenza, CMV and Epstein-Barr virus appeared linked to several top co-occurrence clusters.

Library method: the immunoSEQ multiplex PCR assay. A mixture of 60 forward primers for TCR Vbeta segments and 13 reverse primers for TCR Jbeta segments was used in the multiplex PCR. The CDR3 region of rearranged TCR beta genes was amplified from genomic DNA with a multiplex PCR assay. The amplified TCR beta libraries were sequenced on the Illumina HiSeq System as 87-base-pair reads. The paper's processing steps were these. In a later analysis, 77 million or so unique TCR beta chains were counted across the 690 or so repertoires, and some 10 million of these chains were shared by at least two donors. Raw reads were error-corrected and collapsed into unique sequences with a nearest-neighbor algorithm that merged closely related sequences to remove PCR and sequencing errors. CDR3 sequences were aligned to IMGT reference sequences to assign V, D and J gene segments. Each retained sequence needed at least a six-nucleotide match to both a V gene segment and a J gene segment. Rearrangements were classified as productive when the CDR3 lacked stop codons and remained in frame with V and J, and all other rearrangements were classified as non-productive. Following IMGT convention, CDR3 was defined as the stretch from the second conserved V-encoded cysteine to the conserved J-encoded phenylalanine. The earlier analysis of about 570 of the donors excluded any sequence lacking an unambiguous match to a single V gene segment. An earlier analysis of fewer than 650 of the donors classified V segments as functional when productive rearrangements were above 56.7% and as segregating when the standard deviation between donors was above 5%. To diagnose cytomegalovirus status from the catalog of TCR beta chain sequences, a statistical classification framework was built. In a later analysis, TCR nucleotide sequences were compared against IMGT/GENE-DB human TR gene sequences so that V and J genes could be assigned. Using the TCRdist pipeline, a later analysis assigned CDR3 sequences along with most-parsimonious VDJ recombination scenarios. In a later analysis, each TCR beta chain was defined by its CDR3 amino acid sequence together with its V-gene family, and reads without a unique V-gene family were excluded. A later analysis removed nearly 600 highly shared, low-generation-probability nucleotide sequences to deal with suspected cross-contamination and a sequencing artifact. A later analysis calculated a clonal expansion index for each public chain from normalized within-repertoire ranks of inferred template counts. Generation probabilities in a later analysis came from a VDJ recombination model fitted to out-of-frame rearrangements, and those results were checked against IGoR. In a later analysis, TCR-TCR, TCR-HLA and TCR-CMV co-occurrence was scored with hypergeometric tests, and a repertoire-size bias correction was applied to TCR pairs. To estimate false discovery rates, a later analysis permuted the HLA or CMV assignments 20 times. A later analysis grouped co-occurring TCRs with DBSCAN, adding TCRdist sequence similarity when clustering within HLA-allele-positive subsets. Repertoires with fewer than 30,000 or more than 120,000 public chains were left out of co-occurrence clustering, as were five repertoires with anomalous nucleotide sharing. Entries here come from immuneACCESS through TCRdb and include only in-frame sequences with V and J called. Some clones fail to appear in such tables; in the studies checked, an unresolved V gene covers under half of the shortfall, and the cause of the remainder is unknown. That table furnishes V, J and clone size, whereas the DNA furnished D and trimming. The sample table holds around 60,000 clones. Around 3.6% of the sample is taken by the ten largest.

Of note for this clone: The antigen it recognizes is unknown.

The cohort consisted of hundreds of healthy bone marrow donors. Cohort members were all nominally healthy when sampled, although unrecorded immune exposures were likely present. The donor was CMV seronegative and was included in the group of approximately 350 seronegative cohort members. A peripheral blood sample was provided by each donor, and peripheral blood mononuclear cells were used for TCR beta sequencing. The Qiagen DNeasy Blood Extraction Kit was used to extract genomic DNA from the blood cell samples. The sample consisted of PBMCs. The origin of this receptor is a young woman in good health and CMV-seronegative.

The DNA reads TGTGCCAGTTCCCGGGGGGAGGGTCTATTCTACGAGCAGTACTTC. Translated, this gives CASSRGEGLFYEQYF. The chain employs TRBV9 and TRBJ2-7, with 7 central nucleotides matching TRBD2. Taken from the germline V gene, the CDR1 and CDR2 loops are SGDLS and YYNGEE. The CDR3 numbers 15 residues from cysteine through phenylalanine. Only the CDR3 part of the read is kept: 45 bases, read in frame from the first base. The V end gives up 8 bases and the J end 3 bases, leaving 14 bases in the junction not matched to a gene.